This entry is about one TCR beta chain. The target antigen is unknown. The CDR3 length is 13 residues. V was pared by 5 bases and J by 13 bases, with 20 bases between. The germline gives CDR1 MNHEY, CDR2 SMNVEV (reference sequence). The sample comes from a study of OX40 agonist ivuxolimab in advanced cancers. Study background: Cohort: 80% to 85% men, mean age approximately 60, aged roughly 23 to 79.

Study-level findings and limits: Certain nonresponders additionally had low normalized T-cell clonal expansion. Relatively little clonal expansion, among the lowest observed, appeared in partial responders at 0.1-3.0 mg/kg.

This table comes from immunoSEQ multiplex PCR, and its TCRdb copy is limited to in-frame clones, with some not included. The sample includes around 39,000 clones, around 89% of them seen just once. The origin of this receptor is an adult with an advanced solid tumor such as melanoma, head and neck, liver or kidney cancer. The source material was CD4+ or CD8+ T cells sorted from blood, sampled in a trial of the OX40 agonist ivuxolimab. The chain carries TRBV27 and TRBJ2-5; D is possibly TRBD1 (6 bases). CDR3 loop: CASSLNRDTVRYF. The DNA of the CDR3 is TGTGCCAGCAGTCTGAATAGGGACACCGTTCGGTACTTC.